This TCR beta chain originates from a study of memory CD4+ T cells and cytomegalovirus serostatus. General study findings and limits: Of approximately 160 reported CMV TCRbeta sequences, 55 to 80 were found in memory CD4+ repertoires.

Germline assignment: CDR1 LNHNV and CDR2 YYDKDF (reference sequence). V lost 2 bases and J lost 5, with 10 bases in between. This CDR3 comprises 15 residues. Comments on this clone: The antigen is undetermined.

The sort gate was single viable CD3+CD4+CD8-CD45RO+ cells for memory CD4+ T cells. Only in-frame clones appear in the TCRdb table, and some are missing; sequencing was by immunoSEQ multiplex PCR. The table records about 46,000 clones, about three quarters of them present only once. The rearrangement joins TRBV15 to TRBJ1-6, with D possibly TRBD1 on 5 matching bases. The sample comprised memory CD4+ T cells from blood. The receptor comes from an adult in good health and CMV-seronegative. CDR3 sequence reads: CATSRRTPDNSPLHF. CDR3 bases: TGTGCCACCAGCAGACGGACACCCGATAATTCACCCCTCCACTTT.